This TCR beta chain was recorded in a study of OX40 agonist ivuxolimab in advanced cancers. For the study at large: Partial responses occurred in three patients (one hepatocellular carcinoma, two cutaneous melanoma). The study's findings and limits: At 0.1-3.0 mg/kg, partial responders had clonal expansion among the lowest observed. On average, CD8+ T cells showed a greater number of expanded clones than CD4+.

This CDR3 region has 17 residues. Trimming took off 5 bases at V and 0 bases at J, with 14 bases between the two ends. Germline assignment: CDR1 SEHNR and CDR2 FQNEAQ (reference sequence). Comment on this clone: What it binds is unknown.

Method: immunoSEQ multiplex PCR; TCRdb's copy keeps in-frame clones and lacks some. The sample includes about 52,000 clones, about 88% seen only once; the top ten take around 15%. The gene calls are TRBV7-9 and TRBJ1-6; tentative D call: TRBD1 (6 bases). The sequenced sample was CD4+ or CD8+ T cells sorted from blood, obtained in a trial of the OX40 agonist ivuxolimab. This clonotype originated in an adult with an advanced solid tumor such as melanoma, head and neck, liver or kidney cancer. As DNA, the CDR3 is TGTGCCAGCAGCCCACGACAGGCCAGCTCCTATAATTCACCCCTCCACTTT. The encoded protein is CASSPRQASSYNSPLHF.